This T cell receptor (beta chain) was documented in a study of control samples from healthy donors and cancer patients. Sequencing used immunoSEQ multiplex PCR; TCRdb keeps in-frame clones, though not all of them. This table has 150,000 to 200,000 clones, roughly 90% appearing once. The V gene's germline CDR1 is MDHEN and CDR2 SYDVKM. This CDR3 has 14 residues. V was pared by 2 bases and J by 5 bases, with 12 bases between. This TCR derives from a woman aged 45-65 years in good health. The sequenced material came from blood. The chain combines TRBV28 with TRBJ1-2; D is possibly TRBD1 (5 bases). The CDR3 nucleotides are TGTGCCAGCAGTTTAGAGGGAGCAGGGTATGGCTACACCTTC. Amino acids: CASSLEGAGYGYTF.